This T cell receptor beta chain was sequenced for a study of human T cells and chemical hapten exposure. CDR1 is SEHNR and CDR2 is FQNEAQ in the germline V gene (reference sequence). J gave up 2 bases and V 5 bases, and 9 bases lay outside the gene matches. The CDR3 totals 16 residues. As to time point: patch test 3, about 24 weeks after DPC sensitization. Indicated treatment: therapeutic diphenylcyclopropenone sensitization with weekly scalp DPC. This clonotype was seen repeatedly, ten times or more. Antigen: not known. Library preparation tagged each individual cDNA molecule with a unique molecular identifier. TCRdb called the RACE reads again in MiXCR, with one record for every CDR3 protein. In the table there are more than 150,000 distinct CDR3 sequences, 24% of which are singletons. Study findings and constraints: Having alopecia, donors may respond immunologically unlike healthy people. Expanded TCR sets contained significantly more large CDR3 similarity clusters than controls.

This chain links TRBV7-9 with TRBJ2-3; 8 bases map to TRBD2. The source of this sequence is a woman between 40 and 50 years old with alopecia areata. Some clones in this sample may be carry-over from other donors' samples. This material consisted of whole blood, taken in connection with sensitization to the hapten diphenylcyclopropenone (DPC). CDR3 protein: CASSAQLAATTDTQYF. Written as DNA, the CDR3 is TGTGCCAGCAGCGCCCAACTAGCGGCTACCACAGATACGCAGTATTTT.